The rows below give T cell receptor beta chains drawn from one sample of a study of blood T cell repertoires in COVID-19. Assay: immunoSEQ multiplex PCR; the TCRdb copy retains only in-frame clones and omits some. The sample consists of nearly 300,000 clones, approximately 89% of them appearing once. The material sequenced was peripheral blood. These receptor sequences come from a woman aged 25 to 39 who had recovered from COVID-19. Both conserved end residues are part of each CDR3. A D gene is named only where the DNA matches it firmly. Size tells how often a clone was seen (once, few, many) or the class of an expanded clone, and some rows leave it out.

V gene: TRBV28
D gene: NA
J gene: TRBJ1-2
clone size: NA
CDR3 DNA: TGTGCCAGCAGCTACAGGGCCCGCTATGGCTACACCTTC
CDR3 protein: CASSYRARYGYTF

V gene: TRBV12-3/TRBV12-4
D gene: TRBD1
J gene: TRBJ2-7
clone size: NA
CDR3 DNA: TGTGCCAGCACCCATAGCCTTGGACAGGGTACAAACTTC
CDR3 protein: CASTHSLGQGTNF

V gene: TRBV7-9
D gene: TRBD1
J gene: TRBJ2-7
clone size: NA
CDR3 DNA: TGTGCCAGCAGTTCCGACAGGGTAACCTACGAGCAGTACTTC
CDR3 protein: CASSSDRVTYEQYF

V gene: TRBV7-2
D gene: TRBD1
J gene: TRBJ1-4
clone size: NA
CDR3 DNA: TGTGCCAGCAGCCTGGACAGGGCGGGAGAAAAACTGTTTTTT
CDR3 protein: CASSLDRAGEKLFF

V gene: TRBV2
D gene: NA
J gene: TRBJ1-4
clone size: once
CDR3 DNA: TGTGCCAGCAGCCCCGACAGGTTTGAGGAAAAACTGTTTTTT
CDR3 protein: CASSPDRFEEKLFF

V gene: TRBV4-2
D gene: NA
J gene: TRBJ1-1
clone size: once
CDR3 DNA: TGTGCCAGCAGCCAAGTGGCAGGGTCTGAAGCTTTCTTT
CDR3 protein: CASSQVAGSEAFF

V gene: TRBV20-1
D gene: NA
J gene: TRBJ1-1
clone size: NA
CDR3 DNA: TGCAGTGGAACAGAGAACACTGAAGCTTTCTTT
CDR3 protein: CSGTENTEAFF

V gene: TRBV5-5
D gene: NA
J gene: TRBJ2-7
clone size: NA
CDR3 DNA: TGTGCCAGCAGCTTTATTCAGGGCAGCCGCGAGCAGTACTTC
CDR3 protein: CASSFIQGSREQYF

V gene: TRBV29-1
D gene: NA
J gene: TRBJ2-3
clone size: NA
CDR3 DNA: TGCAGCGTACTAGGGCACACAGATACGCAGTATTTT
CDR3 protein: CSVLGHTDTQYF

V gene: TRBV7-2
D gene: NA
J gene: TRBJ2-7
clone size: NA
CDR3 DNA: TGTGCCAGCAGCTTAGTCCGGAGATTAGGCGAGCAGTACTTC
CDR3 protein: CASSLVRRLGEQYF

V gene: TRBV4-3
D gene: NA
J gene: TRBJ2-1
clone size: NA
CDR3 DNA: TGCGCCAGCAGCCACCGTCCCCCCTACAATGAGCAGTTCTTC
CDR3 protein: CASSHRPPYNEQFF

V gene: TRBV7-9
D gene: NA
J gene: TRBJ1-1
clone size: NA
CDR3 DNA: TGTGCCAGCAGCGCACTGACGGGCGGGGCGGCTGAAGCTTTCTTT
CDR3 protein: CASSALTGGAAEAFF

V gene: TRBV30
D gene: TRBD1
J gene: TRBJ1-5
clone size: NA
CDR3 DNA: TGTGCCTGGAGTAGGACAGGGGAAGTTGATCAGCCCCAGCATTTT
CDR3 protein: CAWSRTGEVDQPQHF

V gene: TRBV6-6
D gene: TRBD2
J gene: TRBJ2-3
clone size: NA
CDR3 DNA: TGTGCCAGCAGAACTAGCGCGAGCACAGATACGCAGTATTTT
CDR3 protein: CASRTSASTDTQYF

V gene: TRBV3-1/TRBV3-2
D gene: NA
J gene: TRBJ2-3
clone size: NA
CDR3 DNA: TGTGCCAGCAGCCCCTTCGGAGATACGCAGTATTTT
CDR3 protein: CASSPFGDTQYF

V gene: TRBV7-2
D gene: TRBD1
J gene: TRBJ1-6
clone size: NA
CDR3 DNA: TGTGCCAGCAGCCCCCGACGGGACAGCTCCTATAATTCACCCCTCCACTTT
CDR3 protein: CASSPRRDSSYNSPLHF

V gene: TRBV13
D gene: NA
J gene: TRBJ2-1
clone size: NA
CDR3 DNA: TGTGCCAGCAGCCCAAGGAGAGGGTCCAATGAGCAGTTCTTC
CDR3 protein: CASSPRRGSNEQFF

V gene: TRBV5-1
D gene: TRBD2
J gene: TRBJ2-5
clone size: NA
CDR3 DNA: TGCGCCAGCAGCTTTCTAGGCGTTAGCGGGGAGACCCAGTACTTC
CDR3 protein: CASSFLGVSGETQYF

V gene: TRBV5-1
D gene: TRBD2
J gene: TRBJ2-7
clone size: once
CDR3 DNA: TGCGCCAGCAGCGAAGGGACTACCTACGAGCAGTACTTC
CDR3 protein: CASSEGTTYEQYF

V gene: TRBV9
D gene: TRBD2
J gene: TRBJ2-1
clone size: NA
CDR3 DNA: TGTGCCAGCAGCGTCTGGCGGGGGGGAAACAATGAGCAGTTCTTC
CDR3 protein: CASSVWRGGNNEQFF

V gene: TRBV5-1
D gene: NA
J gene: TRBJ1-6
clone size: NA
CDR3 DNA: TGCGCCAGCAGCACTCAGGGGCGCCGTAATTCACCCCTCCACTTT
CDR3 protein: CASSTQGRRNSPLHF

V gene: TRBV4-1
D gene: NA
J gene: TRBJ2-5
clone size: NA
CDR3 DNA: TGCGCCAGCAGCCAGCTTGGACAGCGAGGGGAGACCCAGTACTTC
CDR3 protein: CASSQLGQRGETQYF

V gene: TRBV5-6
D gene: NA
J gene: TRBJ1-4
clone size: NA
CDR3 DNA: TGTGCCAGCACTCCCTCGGGGTGGACTAATGAAAAACTGTTTTTT
CDR3 protein: CASTPSGWTNEKLFF

V gene: TRBV27
D gene: NA
J gene: TRBJ2-7
clone size: NA
CDR3 DNA: TGTGCCAGCAGTTTAACCGGTCGCCTCCCAGAGCAGTACTTC
CDR3 protein: CASSLTGRLPEQYF

V gene: TRBV5-1
D gene: NA
J gene: TRBJ2-3
clone size: once
CDR3 DNA: TGCGCCAGCAGCTTGGGGCGGCCCGCCCGGGGAGATACGCAGTATTTT
CDR3 protein: CASSLGRPARGDTQYF

V gene: TRBV24-1
D gene: NA
J gene: TRBJ1-1
clone size: NA
CDR3 DNA: TGTGCCACCAGTGATTTACGAGGGACTGAAGCTTTCTTT
CDR3 protein: CATSDLRGTEAFF

V gene: TRBV19
D gene: NA
J gene: TRBJ2-1
clone size: NA
CDR3 DNA: TGTGCCAGTAGTATATTGGGGGATACGGGGGGCCCCAATGAGCAGTTCTTC
CDR3 protein: CASSILGDTGGPNEQFF

V gene: TRBV15
D gene: TRBD1
J gene: TRBJ1-5
clone size: once
CDR3 DNA: TGTGCCACCAGCAGAGTGGGGACAGGGGGGAATCAGCCCCAGCATTTT
CDR3 protein: CATSRVGTGGNQPQHF

V gene: TRBV12-3/TRBV12-4
D gene: NA
J gene: TRBJ2-7
clone size: NA
CDR3 DNA: TGTGCCAGCAGTTTTCAGGTCTACGAGCAGTACTTC
CDR3 protein: CASSFQVYEQYF

V gene: TRBV7-8
D gene: TRBD1
J gene: TRBJ1-5
clone size: NA
CDR3 DNA: TGTGCCAGCAGCCGTGACAGGGCCAATCAGCCCCAGCATTTT
CDR3 protein: CASSRDRANQPQHF

V gene: TRBV2
D gene: NA
J gene: TRBJ1-4
clone size: NA
CDR3 DNA: TGTGCCAGCAGCAGGTCGACAGGAGCTGGTGAAAAACTGTTTTTT
CDR3 protein: CASSRSTGAGEKLFF

V gene: TRBV6-5
D gene: NA
J gene: TRBJ2-7
clone size: NA
CDR3 DNA: TGTGCCAGCAGCACCCTGGGGAGCAGGTACGAGCAGTACTTC
CDR3 protein: CASSTLGSRYEQYF

V gene: TRBV11-2
D gene: TRBD1
J gene: TRBJ1-2
clone size: NA
CDR3 DNA: TGTGCCAGCAGCTTGGACAGGGGGCATGGCTACACCTTC
CDR3 protein: CASSLDRGHGYTF

V gene: TRBV2
D gene: NA
J gene: TRBJ2-2
clone size: NA
CDR3 DNA: TGTGCCAGCAGTACGGACTTAAACACCGGGGAGCTGTTTTTT
CDR3 protein: CASSTDLNTGELFF

V gene: TRBV2
D gene: TRBD1
J gene: TRBJ1-5
clone size: NA
CDR3 DNA: TGTGCCAGCAGTGAACGGACAGGGGGATATCAGCCCCAGCATTTT
CDR3 protein: CASSERTGGYQPQHF

V gene: TRBV6-5
D gene: NA
J gene: TRBJ2-3
clone size: NA
CDR3 DNA: TGTGCCAGCATTCTGCGCCGGGCAGATACGCAGTATTTT
CDR3 protein: CASILRRADTQYF

V gene: TRBV6-2/TRBV6-3
D gene: NA
J gene: TRBJ1-1
clone size: NA
CDR3 DNA: TGTGCCAGCAGTTCGCAGGGCAACACTGAAGCTTTCTTT
CDR3 protein: CASSSQGNTEAFF

V gene: TRBV5-8
D gene: NA
J gene: TRBJ1-5
clone size: NA
CDR3 DNA: TGTGCCAGCAGCCCCATAGGGGCCAATCAGCCCCAGCATTTT
CDR3 protein: CASSPIGANQPQHF

V gene: TRBV7-9
D gene: TRBD2
J gene: TRBJ2-7
clone size: NA
CDR3 DNA: TGTGCCAGCACTGGACTAGCGGGGGGTTACGAGCAGTACTTC
CDR3 protein: CASTGLAGGYEQYF

V gene: TRBV6-2/TRBV6-3
D gene: NA
J gene: TRBJ1-5
clone size: NA
CDR3 DNA: TGTGCCAGCAGTTACGGGGGCACAGGAAAGGCCCAGCATTTT
CDR3 protein: CASSYGGTGKAQHF

V gene: TRBV27
D gene: TRBD1
J gene: TRBJ2-1
clone size: NA
CDR3 DNA: TGTGCCACCGGGACAGCCTTTAATGAGCAGTTCTTC
CDR3 protein: CATGTAFNEQFF

V gene: TRBV6-2/TRBV6-3
D gene: NA
J gene: TRBJ1-6
clone size: NA
CDR3 DNA: TGTGCCAGCAGTTACCTACCCACAGAAAACTATAATTCACCCCTCCACTTT
CDR3 protein: CASSYLPTENYNSPLHF

V gene: TRBV9
D gene: NA
J gene: TRBJ2-1
clone size: NA
CDR3 DNA: TGTGCCAGCAGCGTCAAGCCAGGTTTCAGCTCCTACAATGAGCAGTTCTTC
CDR3 protein: CASSVKPGFSSYNEQFF

V gene: TRBV3-1/TRBV3-2
D gene: NA
J gene: TRBJ1-6
clone size: NA
CDR3 DNA: TGTGCCAGCAGCCCCCTTTTTCCAGGGGTTTGGAATTCACCCCTCCACTTT
CDR3 protein: CASSPLFPGVWNSPLHF

V gene: TRBV6-5
D gene: TRBD2
J gene: TRBJ2-5
clone size: NA
CDR3 DNA: TGTGCCAGCAGTTATTCTAGCGGAGAAGAGACCCAGTACTTC
CDR3 protein: CASSYSSGEETQYF

V gene: TRBV5-1
D gene: TRBD2
J gene: TRBJ2-3
clone size: NA
CDR3 DNA: TGCGCCAGCAGCTTGCGGGCTAGCGGACCCCGGGATACGCAGTATTTT
CDR3 protein: CASSLRASGPRDTQYF

V gene: TRBV11-1
D gene: NA
J gene: TRBJ2-1
clone size: NA
CDR3 DNA: TGTGCCAGCAGCCCAGGACACAACAATGAGCAGTTCTTC
CDR3 protein: CASSPGHNNEQFF

V gene: TRBV4-1
D gene: NA
J gene: TRBJ2-5
clone size: NA
CDR3 DNA: TGCGCCAGCAGCCAACACTCATATGGCGGGGTGGTTCGAGAGACCCAGTACTTC
CDR3 protein: CASSQHSYGGVVRETQYF

V gene: TRBV2
D gene: TRBD2
J gene: TRBJ2-7
clone size: NA
CDR3 DNA: TGTGCCAGCAGTCTGACTAGCGGGGGCCCGGAACGTATGGGGGAGCAGTACTTC
CDR3 protein: CASSLTSGGPERMGEQYF